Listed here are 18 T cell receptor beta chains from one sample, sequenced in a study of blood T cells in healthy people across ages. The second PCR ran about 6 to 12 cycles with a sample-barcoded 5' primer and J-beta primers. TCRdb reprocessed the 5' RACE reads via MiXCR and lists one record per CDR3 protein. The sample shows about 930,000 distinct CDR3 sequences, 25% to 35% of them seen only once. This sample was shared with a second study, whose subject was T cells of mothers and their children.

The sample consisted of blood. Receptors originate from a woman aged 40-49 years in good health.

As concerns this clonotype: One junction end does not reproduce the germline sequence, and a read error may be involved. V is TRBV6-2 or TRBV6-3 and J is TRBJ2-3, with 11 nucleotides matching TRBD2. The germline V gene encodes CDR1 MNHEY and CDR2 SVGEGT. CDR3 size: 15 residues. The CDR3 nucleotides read TGTGCCGGCAGCCGCACTAGCGGGGGTCCAGATACGCAGTATTTT. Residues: CAGSRTSGGPDTQYF.

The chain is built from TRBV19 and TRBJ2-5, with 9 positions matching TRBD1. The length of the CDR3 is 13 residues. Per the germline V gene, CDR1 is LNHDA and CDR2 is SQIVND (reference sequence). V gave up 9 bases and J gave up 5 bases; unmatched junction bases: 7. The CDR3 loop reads CARSSQGAETQYF. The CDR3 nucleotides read TGTGCCAGGAGTTCACAGGGGGCGGAGACCCAGTACTTC.

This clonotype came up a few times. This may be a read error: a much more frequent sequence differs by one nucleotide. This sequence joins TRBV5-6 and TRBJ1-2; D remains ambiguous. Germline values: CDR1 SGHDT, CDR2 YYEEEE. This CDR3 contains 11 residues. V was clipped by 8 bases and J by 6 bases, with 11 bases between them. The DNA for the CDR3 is TGTGCCAGTGCCGCTAGAGATGGCTACACCTTC. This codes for CASAARDGYTF.

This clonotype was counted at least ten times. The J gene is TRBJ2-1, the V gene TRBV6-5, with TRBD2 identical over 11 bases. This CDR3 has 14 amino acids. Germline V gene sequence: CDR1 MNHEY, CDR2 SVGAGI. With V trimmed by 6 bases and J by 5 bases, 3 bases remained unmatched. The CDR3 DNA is TGTGCCAGCAGCCTAGCGGGGGGTCACAATGAGCAGTTCTTC. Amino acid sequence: CASSLAGGHNEQFF.

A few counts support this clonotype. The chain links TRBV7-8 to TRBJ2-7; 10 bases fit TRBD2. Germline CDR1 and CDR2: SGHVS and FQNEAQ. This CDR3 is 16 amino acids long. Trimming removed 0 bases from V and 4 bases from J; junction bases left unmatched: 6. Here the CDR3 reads CASSLAPPSGSYEQYF. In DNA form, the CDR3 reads TGTGCCAGCAGCTTAGCCCCCCCTAGCGGGAGTTACGAGCAGTACTTC.

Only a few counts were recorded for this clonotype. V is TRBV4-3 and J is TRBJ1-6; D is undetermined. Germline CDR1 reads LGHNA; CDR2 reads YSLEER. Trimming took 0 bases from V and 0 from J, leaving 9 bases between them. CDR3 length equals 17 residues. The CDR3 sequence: CASSQDHESSYNSPLHF. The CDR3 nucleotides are TGCGCCAGCAGCCAAGATCACGAGAGCTCCTATAATTCACCCCTCCACTTT.

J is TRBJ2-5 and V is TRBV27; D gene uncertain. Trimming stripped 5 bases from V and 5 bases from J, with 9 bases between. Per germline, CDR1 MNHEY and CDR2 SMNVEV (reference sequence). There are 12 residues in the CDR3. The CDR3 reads CASSNVDETQYF. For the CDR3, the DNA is TGTGCCAGCAGTAATGTGGATGAGACCCAGTACTTC.

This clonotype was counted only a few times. The CDR3 is CASSLYIRGTQNTEAFF. The CDR3 nucleotides are TGTGCCAGCAGCTTATACATTCGGGGAACCCAGAACACTGAAGCTTTCTTT. The rearrangement joins TRBV7-8 to TRBJ1-1; D not resolved. Germline V gene data show CDR1 as SGHVS and CDR2 as FQNEAQ. The V and J ends lost 2 bases and 1 base respectively, with 17 bases between them. The CDR3 is made up of 17 amino acids.

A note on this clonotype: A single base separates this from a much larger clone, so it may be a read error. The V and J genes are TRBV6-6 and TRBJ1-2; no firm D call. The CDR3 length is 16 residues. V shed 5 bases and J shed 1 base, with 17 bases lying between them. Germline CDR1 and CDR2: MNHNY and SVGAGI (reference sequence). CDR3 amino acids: CASSHGRILNNYGYTF. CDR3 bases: TGTGCCAGCAGTCACGGACGGATTCTCAATAACTATGGCTACACCTTC.

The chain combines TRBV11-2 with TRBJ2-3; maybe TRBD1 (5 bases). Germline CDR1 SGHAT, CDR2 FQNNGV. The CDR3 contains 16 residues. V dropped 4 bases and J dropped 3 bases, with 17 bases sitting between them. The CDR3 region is CASSSQGSLGTDTQYF. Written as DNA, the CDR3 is TGTGCCAGCAGCTCCCAGGGTAGCCTCGGGACAGATACGCAGTATTTT. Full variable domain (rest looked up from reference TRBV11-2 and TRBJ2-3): EAGVAQSPRYKIIEKRQSVAFWCNPISGHATLYWYQQILGQGPKLLIQFQNNGVVDDSQLPKDRFSAERLKGVDSTLKIQPAKLEDSAVYLCASSSQGSLGTDTQYFGPGTRLTVL.

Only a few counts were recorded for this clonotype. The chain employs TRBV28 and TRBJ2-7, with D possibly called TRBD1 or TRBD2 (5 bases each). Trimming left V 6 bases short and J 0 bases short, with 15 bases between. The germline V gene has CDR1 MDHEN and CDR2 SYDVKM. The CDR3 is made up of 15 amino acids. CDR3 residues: CASSQPGPLSYEQYF. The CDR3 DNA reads TGTGCCAGCAGCCAGCCGGGACCGCTCTCCTACGAGCAGTACTTC.

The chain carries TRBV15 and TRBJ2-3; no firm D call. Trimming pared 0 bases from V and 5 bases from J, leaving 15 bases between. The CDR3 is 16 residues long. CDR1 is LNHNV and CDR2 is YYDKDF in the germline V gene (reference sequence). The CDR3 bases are TGTGCCACCAGCAGAGATTCCCCACTCCCCGGAGATACGCAGTATTTT. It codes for CATSRDSPLPGDTQYF. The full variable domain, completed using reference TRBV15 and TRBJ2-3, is DAMVIQNPRYQVTQFGKPVTLSCSQTLNHNVMYWYQQKSSQAPKLLFHYYDKDFNNEADTPDNFQSRRPNTSFCFLDIRSPGLGDTAMYLCATSRDSPLPGDTQYFGPGTRLTVL.

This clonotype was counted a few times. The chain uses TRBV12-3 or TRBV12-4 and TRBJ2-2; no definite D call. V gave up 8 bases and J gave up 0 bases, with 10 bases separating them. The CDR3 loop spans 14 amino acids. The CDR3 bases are TGTGCCAGCCGCCAGGTATCGAACACCGGGGAGCTGTTTTTT. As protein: CASRQVSNTGELFF.

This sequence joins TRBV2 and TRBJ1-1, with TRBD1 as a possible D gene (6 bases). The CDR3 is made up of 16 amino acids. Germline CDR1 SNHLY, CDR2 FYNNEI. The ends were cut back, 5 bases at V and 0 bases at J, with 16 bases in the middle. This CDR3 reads CASSHLQGYMNTEAFF. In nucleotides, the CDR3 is TGTGCCAGCAGTCACCTACAGGGATACATGAACACTGAAGCTTTCTTT.

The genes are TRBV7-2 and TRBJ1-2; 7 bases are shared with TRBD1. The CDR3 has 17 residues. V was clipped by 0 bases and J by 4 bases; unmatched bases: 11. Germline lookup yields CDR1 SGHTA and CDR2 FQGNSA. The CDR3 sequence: CASSLALIDRAGYGYTF. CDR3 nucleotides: TGTGCCAGCAGCTTAGCGCTTATCGACAGGGCGGGCTATGGCTACACCTTC.

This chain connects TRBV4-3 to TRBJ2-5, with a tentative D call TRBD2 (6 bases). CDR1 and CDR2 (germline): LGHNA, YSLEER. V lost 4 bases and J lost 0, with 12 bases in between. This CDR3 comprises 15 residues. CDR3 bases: TGCGCCAGCAGCCGCCCTCGGGACTACCAAGAGACCCAGTACTTC. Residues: CASSRPRDYQETQYF.

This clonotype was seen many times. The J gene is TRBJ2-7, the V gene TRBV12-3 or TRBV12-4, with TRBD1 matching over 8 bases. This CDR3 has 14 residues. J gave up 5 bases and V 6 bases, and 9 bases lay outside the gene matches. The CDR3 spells CASRGQVDNHEQYF. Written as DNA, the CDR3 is TGTGCCAGCAGGGGACAGGTCGATAACCACGAGCAGTACTTC.

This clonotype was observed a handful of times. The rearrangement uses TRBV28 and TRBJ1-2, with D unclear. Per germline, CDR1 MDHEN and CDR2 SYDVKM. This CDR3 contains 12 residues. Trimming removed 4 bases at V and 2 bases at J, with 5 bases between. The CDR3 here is CASSYQNYGYTF. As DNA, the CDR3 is TGTGCCAGCAGTTACCAAAACTATGGCTACACCTTC.